This T cell receptor (beta chain) was sequenced for a study of cytomegalovirus exposure and HLA in healthy donors. PCR involved 60 Vbeta and 13 Jbeta primers. Profiled with immunoSEQ multiplex PCR; TCRdb holds only in-frame clones, not every one. This sample has about 120,000 clones, with 9.5% found just once. The length of the CDR3 is 15 residues. Germline values: CDR1 SEHNR, CDR2 FQNEAQ (reference sequence). V lost 2 bases and J 2 bases, leaving 13 bases between the germline ends. With regard to this clone: Its specificity is not known.

Study-level results: Fewer N-insertions than the approximately 700-donor mean were reportedly shown by an Asian-associated ancestry cluster in a later analysis.

V and J are TRBV7-9 and TRBJ2-7, with D possibly being TRBD1 (6 bases). The sequence was obtained from a man aged 25 to 45 in good health and CMV-seronegative. The sequencing sample was made of PBMCs. CDR3 in DNA: TGTGCCAGCAGCTTAACTGCAGGGGCCCCCTACGAGCAGTACTTC. This sequence encodes CASSLTAGAPYEQYF.